The 29 T cell receptor beta chains given below trace back to one sample, sequenced in a study of early T cells in non-severe SARS-CoV-2 infection (dated by TCRdb to the early 2020s). To prepare the library, 5' RACE was applied. Sequencing relied on a NextSeq 500. The public reads were run again by TCRdb, first through fastp at Q25 and then through MiXCR, and only productive beta chains were kept. Here each entry gathers all rows of one CDR3 protein and keeps the most common genes and DNA. The sample table holds 55,000 to 75,000 distinct CDR3 sequences, of which 6% to 8.5% were seen once. The ten largest clones capture more than 3% of the sample. Material: whole blood. Receptor source: an adult who was a healthcare worker with PCR-confirmed SARS-CoV-2 infection or an uninfected control (not recorded which).

Ten or more counts support this clonotype. V gene TRBV24-1 combines with J gene TRBJ2-1; 12 bases are a match to TRBD2. Trimming took 6 bases from V and 8 from J; bases not matched to a gene: 22. The CDR3 runs 20 residues. Per the germline V gene, CDR1 is KGHDR and CDR2 is SFDVKD. The CDR3 region has the DNA TGTGCCACCAGTCATCCACTTCATTCCTCGCTAGCGGGAGGGCCCGATGAGCAGTTCTTC. Translated: CATSHPLHSSLAGGPDEQFF.

This clonotype is categorized as medium-sized. The chain joins TRBV12-3 or TRBV12-4 to TRBJ1-6; TRBD1 is a possible D gene (6 bases). Trimming pared 5 bases from V and 5 bases from J, leaving 19 bases between. The CDR3 consists of 17 residues. DNA of the CDR3: TGTGCCAGCAGTGCGAATGTAGGGGGTTTTAATAATTCACCCCTCCACTTT. Translation: CASSANVGGFNNSPLHF.

This clonotype was counted between two and nine times. The rearrangement joins TRBV14 to TRBJ1-1; TRBD1 agrees at 8 bases. CDR1 SGHDN and CDR2 FVKESK come from the germline V gene. The junction had 5 bases not matched to a gene; V was cut back by 2 bases and J by 9 bases. The CDR3 has 13 amino acids. The CDR3 DNA sequence: TGTGCCAGCAGCCAAAGTCAGGGGGCTAAAGCTTTCTTT. Its translation is CASSQSQGAKAFF.

This chain connects TRBV10-3 to TRBJ2-5; the match to TRBD2 covers 11 bases. The CDR3 extends over 16 amino acids. After removal of 0 bases from V and 5 bases from J, the junction contained 5 bases not matched to a gene. Per the germline V gene, CDR1 is ENHRY and CDR2 is SYGVKD. The chain's CDR3 is CAISESTSGRRETQYF. The CDR3 DNA reads TGTGCCATCAGTGAGTCAACTAGCGGGAGAAGGGAGACCCAGTACTTC.

This chain joins TRBV5-1 and TRBJ2-5; perhaps TRBD2 as D (6 bases). The V end was cut by 4 bases, the J end by 5 bases, with 18 bases between. This CDR3 region has 15 residues. Looked up from germline, CDR1 is SGHRS and CDR2 is YFSETQ. The CDR3 loop reads CASSPSGGWRETQYF. CDR3 coding DNA: TGCGCCAGCAGCCCCTCCGGGGGTTGGAGGGAGACCCAGTACTTC.

In its sample, this clonotype was seen many times. The chain uses TRBV3-1 and TRBJ1-1, with no clear D. Trimming took off 4 bases at V and 0 bases at J, with 24 bases between the two ends. The CDR3 is made up of 19 amino acids. CDR1 LGHDT and CDR2 YNNKEL come from the germline V gene (reference sequence). In DNA, the CDR3 is TGTGCCAGCAGCCCCTCGATTTACTCGCAAAGCCCAATGAACACTGAAGCTTTCTTT. Translating it yields CASSPSIYSQSPMNTEAFF.

This clonotype was seen at least ten times. This chain connects TRBV2 to TRBJ2-6; 8 bases agree with TRBD1. The CDR3 has 17 residues. CDR1 and CDR2 from the germline V gene are SNHLY and FYNNEI. Germline trimming cut 8 bases from V and 0 bases from J; bases unmatched to any gene: 9. CDR3 bases: TGTGCCAGCCCTCCGGACAGGGAATCCTCTGGGGCCAACGTCCTGACTTTC. Protein sequence: CASPPDRESSGANVLTF.

The V and J genes are TRBV24-1 and TRBJ2-1, with 12 bases lining up with TRBD2. The germline V gene has CDR1 KGHDR and CDR2 SFDVKD. The V gene end was trimmed by 4 bases and the J gene end by 5 bases; junction bases not matched to a gene: 5. The CDR3 totals 16 residues. CDR3: CATSDPTSGSNNEQFF. The CDR3 nucleotides are TGTGCCACCAGTGACCCGACTAGCGGGAGTAACAATGAGCAGTTCTTC.

This clonotype was seen more than once but under ten times. J is TRBJ2-3 and V is TRBV7-7; TRBD2 agrees at 13 bases. Germline CDR1 and CDR2: SSHAT and FNYEAQ (reference sequence). Losses at the gene ends were 4 bases for V and 5 bases for J; bases not matched to a gene: 6. The CDR3 is 16 amino acids. DNA of the CDR3: TGTGCCAGCAGCTCCGGACTAGCGGGAGCTCTAGATACGCAGTATTTT. Translated: CASSSGLAGALDTQYF.

The V call is TRBV5-1, the J call TRBJ2-3, with no clear D. Germline V gene lookup returns CDR1 SGHRS and CDR2 YFSETQ. Between the trimmed V and J ends, which lost 4 bases and 2 bases, there was a span of 14 bases. There are 15 residues in the CDR3. Written as DNA, the CDR3 is TGCGCCAGCAGCCGGGCCGTCCACTACACAGATACGCAGTATTTT. Translating it yields CASSRAVHYTDTQYF.

This clonotype was recorded at least ten times. The rearrangement links TRBV27 to TRBJ1-1, with TRBD1 identical over 8 bases. Germline assignment: CDR1 MNHEY and CDR2 SMNVEV (reference sequence). V shed 7 bases, J shed 6 bases, and the junction held 13 bases outside the gene matches. The CDR3 loop spans 15 amino acids. The CDR3 reads CASTSRTGSPSEAFF. CDR3 DNA: TGTGCCAGCACATCTCGGACAGGGTCCCCCTCTGAAGCTTTCTTT.

This clonotype showed up just a few times. V is TRBV5-1 and J is TRBJ2-7; unclear D gene. The CDR3 length is 15 residues. V shed 0 bases and J shed 2 bases, with 12 bases lying between them. CDR1 SGHRS and CDR2 YFSETQ come from the germline V gene. The CDR3 here is CASSLDRSVTYEQYF. In DNA, the CDR3 is TGCGCCAGCAGCTTGGATCGGAGCGTTACCTACGAGCAGTACTTC.

This clonotype showed up many times. The V and J genes are TRBV29-1 and TRBJ2-1; the match to TRBD2 covers 7 bases. This CDR3 comprises 15 residues. CDR1 and CDR2 from the germline V gene are SQVTM and ANQGSEA. V was clipped by 8 bases and J by 0 bases; unmatched bases: 10. This CDR3 reads CSIKAGPSSYNEQFF. Written as DNA, the CDR3 is TGCAGCATTAAAGCGGGGCCGAGCTCCTACAATGAGCAGTTCTTC.

This clonotype has a count of ten or more. The rearrangement uses TRBV6-1 and TRBJ2-1, with unresolved D. The CDR3 has 15 amino acids. Trimming cost V 2 bases and J 8 bases, with 16 bases left between them. In germline, CDR1 is MNHNS, CDR2 SASEGT. The CDR3 DNA reads TGTGCCAGCAGTGAAAGGTCCCCTCACGCCGATGAGCAGTTCTTC. Encoded protein: CASSERSPHADEQFF.

There are a few counts of this clonotype. The chain has TRBV18 and TRBJ2-7, with D perhaps TRBD1 (5 bases). Trimming stripped 3 bases from V and 4 bases from J, with 16 bases between. The germline gives CDR1 KGHSH, CDR2 LQKENI. The CDR3 runs 15 residues. The CDR3 loop is CASSPVAGLLYEQYF. The DNA of the CDR3 is TGTGCCAGCTCACCGGTAGCAGGGCTCCTGTACGAGCAGTACTTC.

V is TRBV9 and J is TRBJ2-3; TRBD1 agrees at 7 bases. The junction had 4 bases not matched to a gene; V was cut back by 3 bases and J by 6 bases. This CDR3 has 13 residues. CDR1 SGDLS and CDR2 YYNGEE come from the germline V gene. The CDR3: CASSAQQGDTQYF. In DNA form, the CDR3 reads TGTGCCAGCAGCGCACAACAGGGGGATACGCAGTATTTT.

This clonotype appeared many times. This rearrangement joins TRBV7-9 to TRBJ2-1; D gene ambiguous. The V end lost 1 base, the J end lost 5 bases, and 12 bases lay between the germline ends. The CDR3 spans 15 residues. The germline V gene encodes CDR1 SEHNR and CDR2 FQNEAQ (reference sequence). The CDR3: CASSLDGHANNEQFF. The CDR3 DNA sequence: TGTGCCAGCAGCTTAGACGGCCATGCCAACAATGAGCAGTTCTTC.

This chain links TRBV7-2 with TRBJ2-3; 9 positions agree with TRBD2. The junction had 9 bases not matched to a gene; V was cut back by 6 bases and J by 5 bases. Germline V gene lookup returns CDR1 SGHTA and CDR2 FQGNSA. The CDR3 runs 15 residues. CDR3 nucleotides: TGTGCCAGCAGTCGCCTAGCGGGGATGGAAGATACGCAGTATTTT. It yields the protein CASSRLAGMEDTQYF. Drawing the rest from reference TRBV7-2 and TRBJ2-3, the complete variable domain is GAGVSQSPSNKVTEKGKDVELRCDPISGHTALYWYRQSLGQGLEFLIYFQGNSAPDKSGLPSDRFSAERTGGSVSTLTIQRTQQEDSAVYLCASSRLAGMEDTQYFGPGTRLTVL.

The rearrangement uses TRBV19 and TRBJ1-5; 9 bases line up with TRBD1. Trimming cost V 4 bases and J 7 bases; bases outside gene matches: 8. Germline V CDR1 and CDR2: LNHDA, SQIVND (reference sequence). The length of the CDR3 is 15 residues. The CDR3 reads CASSTGTGRLQPQHF. CDR3 bases: TGTGCCAGTAGTACCGGGACAGGGAGATTGCAGCCCCAGCATTTT.

The chain links TRBV27 to TRBJ2-7, with D unclear. V shed 2 bases and J shed 4 bases, with 9 bases lying between them. There are 13 residues in the CDR3. In germline, CDR1 is MNHEY, CDR2 SMNVEV (reference sequence). The DNA of the CDR3 is TGTGCCAGCAGTTTAAGGCCCCGGTACGAGCAGTACTTC. Translating gives CASSLRPRYEQYF.

The CDR3 DNA sequence: TGTGCCAGCAGGGGGGGCAAGGCCTATGGCTACACCTTC. Its protein product is CASRGGKAYGYTF. The chain uses TRBV7-9 and TRBJ1-2, with D possibly matching TRBD1 (6 bases). The CDR3 consists of 13 residues. The V end lost 6 bases, the J end lost 4 bases, and 12 bases lay between the germline ends. The V gene's germline CDR1 is SEHNR and CDR2 FQNEAQ (reference sequence). The full variable domain, with the rest looked up from reference TRBV7-9 and TRBJ1-2, is DTGVSQNPRHKITKRGQNVTFRCDPISEHNRLYWYRQTLGQGPEFLTYFQNEAQLEKSRLLSDRFSAERPKGSFSTLEIQRTEQGDSAMYLCASRGGKAYGYTFGSGTRLTVV.

V is TRBV18 and J is TRBJ2-2; D unresolved. The germline V and J ends were trimmed by 2 bases and 1 base, with 11 bases remaining between them. Germline V gene data show CDR1 as KGHSH and CDR2 as LQKENI. The CDR3 is 16 residues long. CDR3 bases: TGTGCCAGCTCACCAGTACTCCCTCGGAACACCGGGGAGCTGTTTTTT. The encoded protein is CASSPVLPRNTGELFF.

This clonotype occurred many times. This chain joins TRBV29-1 and TRBJ1-3; TRBD1 matches 7 bases. The CDR3 spans 14 residues. J was trimmed by 2 bases and V by 7 bases; bases with no gene match: 8. Germline CDR1 reads SQVTM; CDR2 reads ANQGSEA. The CDR3 protein is CSAVDRSAGNTIYF. CDR3 in DNA: TGCAGCGCAGTGGACAGGAGTGCTGGAAACACCATATATTTT.

This clonotype has only a few counts. This sequence joins TRBV7-9 and TRBJ2-1, with TRBD2 as a possible D gene (5 bases). The V gene lost 3 bases and the J gene lost 8 bases, with 11 bases spanning the gap. Looked up from germline, CDR1 is SEHNR and CDR2 is FQNEAQ (reference sequence). This CDR3 comprises 13 residues. CDR3 bases: TGTGCCAGCAGCTTCTCCGGGGTTGATGAGCAGTTCTTC. Amino acids: CASSFSGVDEQFF.

This clonotype was counted many times. This chain links TRBV6-6 with TRBJ2-7; 7 positions match TRBD2. The CDR3 has 17 amino acids. V shed 3 bases, J shed 5 bases, and the junction held 16 bases outside the gene matches. CDR1 MNHNY and CDR2 SVGAGI come from the germline V gene (reference sequence). The CDR3 region has the DNA TGTGCCAGCAGTTATACCCCGGGGGGAGGCCCCTGGGACGAGCAGTACTTC. Its translation is CASSYTPGGGPWDEQYF.

This clonotype occurred a few times. This chain links TRBV11-2 with TRBJ2-7; 7 bases align to TRBD1. CDR1 SGHAT and CDR2 FQNNGV come from the germline V gene. V lost 6 bases to trimming and J lost 5 bases; unmatched junction nucleotides: 16. CDR3 length: 16 residues. The CDR3 nucleotides are TGTGCCAGCAGTACCACCCGTGGACAGGCACCCCACGAGCAGTACTTC. Residues: CASSTTRGQAPHEQYF.

Many counts were recorded for this clonotype. The chain has TRBV29-1 and TRBJ1-2; 8 nucleotides match TRBD1. The CDR3 has 14 residues. From germline, CDR1 is SQVTM and CDR2 ANQGSEA. The V gene end was trimmed by 7 bases and the J gene end by 7 bases; junction bases not matched to a gene: 14. DNA for the CDR3: TGCAGCGCCCAAACTGGCAGGGGGCAGCTTGGCTACACCTTC. Amino acid sequence: CSAQTGRGQLGYTF.

This clonotype appeared many times. The chain uses TRBV29-1 and TRBJ1-5; no firm D call. This CDR3 contains 12 residues. Germline-derived CDR1 and CDR2 are SQVTM and ANQGSEA. With 5 bases removed from V and 4 bases from J, the gap between germline ends came to 9 bases. This CDR3 reads CSVREANQPQHF. The DNA of the CDR3 is TGCAGCGTTCGGGAGGCAAATCAGCCCCAGCATTTT.

The chain employs TRBV6-5 and TRBJ2-7; 7 nucleotides line up with TRBD1. This CDR3 has 14 amino acids. The V gene end was trimmed by 4 bases and the J gene end by 4 bases; junction bases not matched to a gene: 7. CDR1 is MNHEY, CDR2 SVGAGI, per germline. The CDR3 nucleotides are TGTGCCAGCAGTTCCTGGGACAGAACTTACGAGCAGTACTTC. Amino acid sequence: CASSSWDRTYEQYF.